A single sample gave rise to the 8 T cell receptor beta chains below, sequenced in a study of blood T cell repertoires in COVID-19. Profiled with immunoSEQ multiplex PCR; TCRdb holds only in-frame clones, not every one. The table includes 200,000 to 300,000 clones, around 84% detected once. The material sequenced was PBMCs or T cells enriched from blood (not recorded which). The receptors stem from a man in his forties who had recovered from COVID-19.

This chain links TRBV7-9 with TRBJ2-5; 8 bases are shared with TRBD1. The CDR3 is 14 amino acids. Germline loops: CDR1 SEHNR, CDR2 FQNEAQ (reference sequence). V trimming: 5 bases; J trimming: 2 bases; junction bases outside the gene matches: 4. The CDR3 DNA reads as TGTGCCAGCAGCCACGACAGGGGTCAAGAGACCCAGTACTTC. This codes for CASSHDRGQETQYF.

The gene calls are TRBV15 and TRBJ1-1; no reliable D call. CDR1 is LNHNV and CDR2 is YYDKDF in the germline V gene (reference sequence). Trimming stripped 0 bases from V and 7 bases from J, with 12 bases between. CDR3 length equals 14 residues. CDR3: CATSRDSWPNEAFF. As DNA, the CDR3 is TGTGCCACCAGCAGAGATTCTTGGCCGAATGAAGCTTTCTTT.

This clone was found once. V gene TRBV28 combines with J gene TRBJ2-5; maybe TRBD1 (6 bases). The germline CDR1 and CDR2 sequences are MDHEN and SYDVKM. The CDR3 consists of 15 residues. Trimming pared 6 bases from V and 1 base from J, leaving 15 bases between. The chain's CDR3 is CASSRPQGSQETQYF. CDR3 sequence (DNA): TGTGCCAGCAGCCGACCTCAGGGGTCCCAAGAGACCCAGTACTTC.

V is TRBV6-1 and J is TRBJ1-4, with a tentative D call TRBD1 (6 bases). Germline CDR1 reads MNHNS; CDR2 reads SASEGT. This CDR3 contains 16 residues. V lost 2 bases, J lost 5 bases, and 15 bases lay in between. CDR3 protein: CASSESQGQGNEKLFF. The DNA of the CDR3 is TGTGCCAGCAGTGAAAGCCAGGGGCAGGGCAATGAAAAACTGTTTTTT.

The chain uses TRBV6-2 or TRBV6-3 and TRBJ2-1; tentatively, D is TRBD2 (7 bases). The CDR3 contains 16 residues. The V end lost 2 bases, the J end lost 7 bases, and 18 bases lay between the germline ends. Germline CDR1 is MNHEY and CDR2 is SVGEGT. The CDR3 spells CASSYGGGGPLNEQFF. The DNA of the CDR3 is TGTGCCAGCAGTTACGGTGGCGGGGGCCCATTAAATGAGCAGTTCTTC.

The CDR3 nucleotides are TGTGCCACCAGTGACGAAACAGGGCGCCGGGCTTTCTTT. It encodes CATSDETGRRAFF. The V call is TRBV24-1, the J call TRBJ1-1; TRBD1 is a possible D gene (6 bases). Germline V CDR1 and CDR2: KGHDR, SFDVKD. The CDR3 contains 13 residues. Deletions cut 4 bases from V and 11 bases from J, with 16 bases between.

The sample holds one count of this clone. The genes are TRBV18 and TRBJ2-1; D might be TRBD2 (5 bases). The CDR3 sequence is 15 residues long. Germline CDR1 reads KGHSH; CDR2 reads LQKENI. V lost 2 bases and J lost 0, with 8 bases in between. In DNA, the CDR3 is TGTGCCAGCTCACCAGTGGGGAGCTCCTACAATGAGCAGTTCTTC. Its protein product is CASSPVGSSYNEQFF.

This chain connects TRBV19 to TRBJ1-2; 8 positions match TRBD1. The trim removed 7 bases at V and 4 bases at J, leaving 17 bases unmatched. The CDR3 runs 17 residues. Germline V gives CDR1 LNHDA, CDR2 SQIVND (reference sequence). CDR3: CASTPTGARAPIYGYTF. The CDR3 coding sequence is TGTGCCAGTACCCCGACAGGGGCCCGCGCCCCTATCTATGGCTACACCTTC.